Shown below are 14 T cell receptor beta chains from a single sample sequenced in a study of response to subunit inactivated influenza vaccine. TCRdb re-analysed the RT-PCR reads in MiXCR, keeping a single row per CDR3 protein. The table records over 800,000 distinct CDR3 sequences, around 20% of them present only once. The input for sequencing was PBMCs from blood, taken 5 days after vaccination. All receptors come from a man in his fifties or sixties who received an inactivated influenza vaccine.

This clonotype occurred a few times. The chain combines TRBV23-1 with TRBJ1-5; a possible D gene is TRBD1 (6 bases). TRBV23-1 counts as an open reading frame of uncertain function. The CDR3 contains 17 residues. The germline V and J ends were trimmed by 3 bases and 2 bases, with 17 bases remaining between them. The CDR3 is CASSHNQGLIGNQPQHF. CDR3 bases: TGCGCCAGCAGTCATAACCAGGGGTTGATAGGCAATCAGCCCCAGCATTTT.

This clonotype was seen repeatedly, ten times or more. This sequence joins TRBV12-3 or TRBV12-4 and TRBJ1-2, with a tentative D call TRBD1 (6 bases). Trimming stripped 5 bases from V and 2 bases from J, with 6 bases between. This CDR3 is 12 amino acids long. The CDR3 here is CASSDRNYGYTF. The CDR3, as DNA: TGTGCCAGCAGTGACAGGAACTATGGCTACACCTTC.

This clonotype was seen a handful of times. The chain joins TRBV19 to TRBJ2-7; the match to TRBD1 covers 7 bases. The V gene's germline CDR1 is LNHDA and CDR2 SQIVND (reference sequence). V shed 6 bases and J 5 bases; nucleotides not matched to a gene: 16. The CDR3 loop spans 16 amino acids. DNA of the CDR3: TGTGCCAGTAGGCTCACATTGACAGGGTTCCGCCACGAGCAGTACTTC. Its protein is CASRLTLTGFRHEQYF.

This chain joins TRBV7-9 and TRBJ2-5, with D perhaps matching TRBD2 (7 bases). The CDR3 contains 15 residues. Per the germline V gene, CDR1 is SEHNR and CDR2 is FQNEAQ (reference sequence). Deletions cut 4 bases from V and 3 bases from J, with 15 bases between. In DNA form, the CDR3 reads TGTGCCAGCAGCTACCAGGGGAGGGCGGAAGAGACCCAGTACTTC. Its protein product is CASSYQGRAEETQYF. The full variable domain, its missing parts supplied by reference TRBV7-9 and TRBJ2-5, is DTGVSQNPRHKITKRGQNVTFRCDPISEHNRLYWYRQTLGQGPEFLTYFQNEAQLEKSRLLSDRFSAERPKGSFSTLEIQRTEQGDSAMYLCASSYQGRAEETQYFGPGTRLLVL.

This clonotype was detected a few times. The chain joins TRBV5-1 to TRBJ1-1; D is unclear. The length of the CDR3 is 13 residues. Germline V gene sequence: CDR1 SGHRS, CDR2 YFSETQ. V lost 5 bases, J lost 5 bases, and 13 bases lay in between. CDR3 DNA: TGCGCCAGCAGTCCTGGACGAGTTACTGAAGCTTTCTTT. As protein: CASSPGRVTEAFF. Filled out from reference TRBV5-1 and TRBJ1-1, the complete variable domain reads KAGVTQTPRYLIKTRGQQVTLSCSPISGHRSVSWYQQTPGQGLQFLFEYFSETQRNKGNFPGRFSGRQFSNSRSEMNVSTLELGDSALYLCASSPGRVTEAFFGQGTRLTVV.

This chain connects TRBV7-3 to TRBJ2-5; D is ambiguous. V lost 1 base and J lost 5, with 8 bases in between. Germline CDR1 and CDR2: SGHTA and FQGTGA. The CDR3 runs to 13 residues. CDR3 residues: CASSLNFRETQYF. The CDR3 nucleotides are TGTGCCAGCAGCTTAAATTTCAGGGAGACCCAGTACTTC.

The gene calls are TRBV3-1 and TRBJ1-4; tentative D call: TRBD1 (5 bases). The CDR3 runs 13 residues. The V gene lost 0 bases and the J gene lost 10 bases, with 9 bases spanning the gap. Germline V gene data show CDR1 as LGHDT and CDR2 as YNNKEL (reference sequence). For the CDR3, the DNA is TGTGCCAGCAGCCAAGATCCAAGGGGAAAACTGTTTTTT. Translated: CASSQDPRGKLFF.

V and J are TRBV7-9 and TRBJ1-1, with D possibly matching TRBD1 (6 bases). This CDR3 contains 15 residues. Deletions cut 2 bases from V and 5 bases from J, with 15 bases between. Germline CDR1 and CDR2: SEHNR and FQNEAQ (reference sequence). The CDR3 coding sequence is TGTGCCAGCAGCTTAATAGGGGGGCTGGGGACTGAAGCTTTCTTT. It encodes CASSLIGGLGTEAFF. Drawing the rest from reference TRBV7-9 and TRBJ1-1, the complete variable domain is DTGVSQNPRHKITKRGQNVTFRCDPISEHNRLYWYRQTLGQGPEFLTYFQNEAQLEKSRLLSDRFSAERPKGSFSTLEIQRTEQGDSAMYLCASSLIGGLGTEAFFGQGTRLTVV.

V and J are TRBV6-1 and TRBJ2-2, with D possibly called TRBD1 or TRBD2 (5 bases each). Germline CDR1 and CDR2: MNHNS and SASEGT. The ends were cut back, 8 bases at V and 3 bases at J, with 16 bases in the middle. The CDR3 sequence is 15 residues long. CDR3 sequence (DNA): TGTGCCAGCCGTCCCGGGACCTCTCACACCGGGGAGCTGTTTTTT. Its protein is CASRPGTSHTGELFF.

Only a few counts were recorded for this clonotype. The CDR3: CASSPGTSGVGDTQYF. CDR3 in DNA: TGCGCCAGCAGCCCCGGGACTAGCGGGGTCGGAGATACGCAGTATTTT. The chain carries TRBV5-1 and TRBJ2-3; TRBD2 agrees at 13 bases. V shed 4 bases, J shed 5 bases, and the junction held 7 bases outside the gene matches. The CDR3 loop spans 16 amino acids. The germline CDR1 and CDR2 sequences are SGHRS and YFSETQ.

This clonotype turned up a few times. CDR3 DNA: TGTGCCAGCCTCACCCCTTCTGGGGCCAACGTCCTGACTTTC. Translated, it gives CASLTPSGANVLTF. This chain uses TRBV12-3 or TRBV12-4 with TRBJ2-6; D gene ambiguous. The CDR3 length is 14 residues. Trimming removed 8 bases at V and 1 base at J, with 9 bases between.

V and J are TRBV20-1 and TRBJ2-1; 11 bases map to TRBD2. This CDR3 is 15 amino acids long. The V and J ends lost 6 bases and 1 base, in that order; junction bases with no gene match: 5. Germline CDR1 reads DFQATT; CDR2 reads SNEGSKA (reference sequence). DNA of the CDR3: TGCAGTGCCGGAGGGACTAGCGGATCCTACAATGAGCAGTTCTTC. This gives the protein CSAGGTSGSYNEQFF.

The chain is built from TRBV12-3 or TRBV12-4 and TRBJ1-5, with D maybe TRBD1 (6 bases). The CDR3 is 13 amino acids. Trimming removed 6 bases at V and 4 bases at J, with 10 bases between. The DNA of the CDR3 is TGTGCCAGCAGAAGACAGGTTAATCAGCCCCAGCATTTT. Protein sequence: CASRRQVNQPQHF.

In the case of this clonotype: At one boundary the junction diverges from the germline segment, which might be a read error. This rearrangement joins TRBV6-2 or TRBV6-3 to TRBJ2-1, with unresolved D. There are 10 residues in the CDR3. Looked up from germline, CDR1 is MNHEY and CDR2 is SVGEGT. The CDR3 is CASSNYFQVF. CDR3 nucleotides: TGTGCCAGCAGTAACTATTTTCAGGTCTTC.